This T cell receptor (beta chain) was sequenced for a study of CD8+CD57+ T cells in acquired aplastic anemia. The overall study: Sorted cells (CD4+ and CD8+) yielded DNA amounts that averaged roughly 3.5 ug. Read counts for CD4+ cells (from healthy donors) averaged about 10.8 million. General study findings and limits: Patients and controls had CD8+ Simpson's diversity values that were not significantly distinct.

TCR beta VDJ and CDR3 profiles were obtained from a genomic DNA template. TCRdb re-derived calls from the reads in MiXCR, one entry per CDR3 protein. The sample has tens of thousands of distinct CDR3 sequences, 40% to 50% seen once. This CDR3 spans 13 amino acids. Trimming removed 2 bases at V and 1 base at J, with 4 bases between. The germline V gene has CDR1 KGHDR and CDR2 SFDVKD. This clonotype was picked up many times. What it binds is not known. The sequence was obtained from a human donor in good health, serving as a control. The V and J genes are TRBV24-1 and TRBJ2-5, with D unresolved. What was sequenced was sorted CD4+, CD8+, or CD8+CD57+ T cells (not recorded which) from PBMCs. CDR3 DNA: TGTGCCACCAGTGATTACCTCCAAGAGACCCAGTACTTC. Translation gives CATSDYLQETQYF.